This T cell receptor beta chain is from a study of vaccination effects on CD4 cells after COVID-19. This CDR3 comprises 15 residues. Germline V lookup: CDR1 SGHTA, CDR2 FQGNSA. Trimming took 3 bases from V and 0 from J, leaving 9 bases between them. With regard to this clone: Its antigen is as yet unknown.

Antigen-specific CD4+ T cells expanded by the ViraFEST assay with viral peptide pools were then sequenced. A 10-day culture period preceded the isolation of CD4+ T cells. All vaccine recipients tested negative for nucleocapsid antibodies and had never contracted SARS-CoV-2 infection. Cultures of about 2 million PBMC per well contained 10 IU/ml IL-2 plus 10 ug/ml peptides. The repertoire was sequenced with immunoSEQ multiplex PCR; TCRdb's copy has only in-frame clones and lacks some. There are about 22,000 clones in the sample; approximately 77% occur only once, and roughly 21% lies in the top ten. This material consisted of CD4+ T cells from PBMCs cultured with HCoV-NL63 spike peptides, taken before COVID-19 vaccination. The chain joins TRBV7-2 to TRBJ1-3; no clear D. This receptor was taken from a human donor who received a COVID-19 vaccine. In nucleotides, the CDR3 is TGTGCCAGCAGCTTGTACTATGGCTCTGGAAACACCATATATTTT. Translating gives CASSLYYGSGNTIYF.